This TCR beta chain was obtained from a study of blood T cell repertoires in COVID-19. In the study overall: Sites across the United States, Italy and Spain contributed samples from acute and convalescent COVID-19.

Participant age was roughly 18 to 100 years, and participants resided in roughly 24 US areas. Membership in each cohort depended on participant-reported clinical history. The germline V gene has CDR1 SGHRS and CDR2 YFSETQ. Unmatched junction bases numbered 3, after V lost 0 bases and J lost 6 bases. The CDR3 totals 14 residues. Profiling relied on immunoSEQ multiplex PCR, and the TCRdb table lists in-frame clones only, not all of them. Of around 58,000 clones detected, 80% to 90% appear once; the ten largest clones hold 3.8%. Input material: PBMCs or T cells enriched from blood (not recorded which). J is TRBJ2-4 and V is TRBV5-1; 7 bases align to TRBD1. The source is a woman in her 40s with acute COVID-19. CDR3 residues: CASSLAPGGNIQYF. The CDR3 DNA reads TGCGCCAGCAGCTTGGCTCCAGGGGGAAACATTCAGTACTTC.